The clone carrying this T cell receptor (beta chain) has only one observation. Original handling: Reference gene primer amplification gave nucleated cell count estimates. The method was immunoSEQ multiplex PCR; TCRdb's version includes in-frame clones alone and lacks a portion of them. Clone size and the V and J calls come from that table; the DNA yielded D and trimming. Of around 80,000 clones in the sample, approximately 80% were seen once. This sample was included in a study of blood T cell repertoires in COVID-19. The wider study: Specimens from acute and convalescent COVID-19 originated in the United States, Italy and Spain.

The receptor was derived from an older man with acute or convalescent COVID-19. Sequencing was performed on peripheral blood.

CDR3 DNA: TGCGCCACCAGAACTAAGAACAACAGGGAAGTGGCTGGAAACACCATATATTTT. Translated, it gives CATRTKNNREVAGNTIYF. The chain uses TRBV10-1 and TRBJ1-3, with D possibly matching TRBD1 (6 bases). Germline loops: CDR1 WNHNN, CDR2 SYGVQD (reference sequence). The ends were cut back, 10 bases at V and 2 bases at J, with 27 bases in the middle. This CDR3 contains 18 residues.